This TCR beta chain was recorded in a study of long-term antiretroviral therapy in people with HIV. V was trimmed by 4 bases and J by 5 bases, leaving 14 bases between them. This CDR3 contains 13 residues. The germline CDR1 and CDR2 sequences are GTSNPN and SVGIG (reference sequence). Sequencing used immunoSEQ v3.0 at survey level. Assay used: immunoSEQ multiplex PCR; TCRdb lists only in-frame clones, some missing. Counted here are roughly 38,000 clones, around three quarters occurring once; the ten biggest clones make up 5.8%. The TCR was taken from a man under 40 with HIV. The sequences come from unsorted PBMCs, collected 3.4 years after starting antiretroviral therapy. The rearrangement links TRBV30 to TRBJ1-2; D unclear. CDR3 DNA sequence: TGTGCCTGGAACTATGAGGGATCTTATGGCTACACCTTC. Translated: CAWNYEGSYGYTF.